The rows below give T cell receptor beta chains drawn from one sample of a study of Ad26.COV2.S vaccination and SARS-CoV-2 variants. Sequencing was performed with immunoSEQ multiplex PCR; in TCRdb, only in-frame clones are kept and a portion is missing. The sample lists fewer than 400,000 clones, around nine tenths occurring once. The sequencing here drew on peripheral blood, taken in a trial of Ad26.COV2.S vaccine versus placebo. Receptor source: a person between 18 and 65 years old who received the Ad26.COV2.S COVID-19 vaccine or a placebo. Each CDR3 is given with its conserved first and last residue. A D gene is named only where the DNA matches it firmly. The size of a clone is reported for some rows only, either as once, few or many, or as a class for expanded clones.

>TRBJ2-3|TRBD2|TRBV3-1/TRBV3-2|few
CASSLGTRPDTQYF
TGTGCCAGCAGCCTAGGGACTAGGCCAGATACGCAGTATTTT
>TRBJ2-7|TRBD1|TRBV28|once
CASSLWSTPGQGLYEQYF
TGTGCCAGCAGTTTATGGTCCACACCGGGACAGGGATTATACGAGCAGTACTTC
>TRBJ1-2|.|TRBV6-5|.
CASSSVGTGYGYTF
TGTGCCAGCAGTTCCGTTGGGACCGGTTATGGCTACACCTTC
>TRBJ1-3|.|TRBV2|.
CASTDGNSGNTIYF
TGTGCCAGCACCGACGGTAACTCTGGAAACACCATATATTTT
>TRBJ1-2|TRBD1|TRBV7-8|.
CASSPGTGDDGYTF
TGTGCCAGCAGCCCTGGGACAGGGGATGATGGCTACACCTTC
>TRBJ2-2|.|TRBV28|.
CASSLWRSRSGELFF
TGTGCCAGCAGTTTATGGCGGAGTCGAAGCGGGGAGCTGTTTTTT
>TRBJ2-7|.|TRBV21-1|.
CASSNLSQRDGRLLPSYEQYF
TGTGCCAGCAGCAATTTGAGTCAGCGGGACGGAAGACTGTTGCCCTCCTACGAGCAGTACTTC
>TRBJ1-4|.|TRBV3-1/TRBV3-2|.
CASSVTATNEKLFF
TGTGCCAGCAGCGTCACAGCAACTAATGAAAAACTGTTTTTT
>TRBJ2-5|.|TRBV29-1|.
CSVRQGGETQYF
TGCAGCGTTCGACAGGGAGGGGAGACCCAGTACTTC
>TRBJ2-3|TRBD2|TRBV3-1/TRBV3-2|.
CASSPGTSGRSGTQYF
TGTGCCAGCAGCCCCGGGACTAGCGGGAGGTCAGGTACGCAGTATTTT
>TRBJ2-3|.|TRBV4-2|.
CASSQVGGKTDTQYF
TGTGCCAGCAGCCAAGTGGGCGGGAAAACAGATACGCAGTATTTT
>TRBJ2-5|.|TRBV5-6|.
CASSFSLAWVVETQYF
TGTGCCAGCAGCTTCTCGCTAGCTTGGGTTGTGGAGACCCAGTACTTC
>TRBJ1-1|.|TRBV6-2/TRBV6-3|.
CASSYSGTLNTEAFF
TGTGCCAGCAGTTACTCGGGGACATTGAACACTGAAGCTTTCTTT
>TRBJ2-2|TRBD2|TRBV6-4|once
CASSVLAGTTNTGELFF
TGTGCCAGCAGTGTCTTAGCGGGTACCACGAACACCGGGGAGCTGTTTTTT
>TRBJ2-5|.|TRBV5-1|once
CASSTSTVKVGETQYF
TGCGCCAGCAGCACTTCGACAGTCAAAGTGGGGGAGACCCAGTACTTC
>TRBJ2-3|.|TRBV19|.
CASSGDTQYF
TGTGCCAGTAGTGGTGATACGCAGTATTTT
>TRBJ2-1|TRBD2|TRBV2|.
CASSRPGLANWGHEQFF
TGTGCCAGCAGTCGACCGGGACTAGCGAATTGGGGGCATGAGCAGTTCTTC
>TRBJ2-6|.|TRBV30|few
CAWSNLAVSVNVLTF
TGTGCCTGGAGTAATCTGGCGGTATCGGTCAACGTCCTGACTTTC
>TRBJ2-1|.|TRBV5-1|.
CASRGVNEQFF
TGCGCCAGCAGAGGGGTAAATGAGCAGTTCTTC
>TRBJ2-1|.|TRBV5-1|.
CASSLTTTSYNEQFF
TGCGCCAGCAGCTTGACAACTACCTCCTACAATGAGCAGTTCTTC